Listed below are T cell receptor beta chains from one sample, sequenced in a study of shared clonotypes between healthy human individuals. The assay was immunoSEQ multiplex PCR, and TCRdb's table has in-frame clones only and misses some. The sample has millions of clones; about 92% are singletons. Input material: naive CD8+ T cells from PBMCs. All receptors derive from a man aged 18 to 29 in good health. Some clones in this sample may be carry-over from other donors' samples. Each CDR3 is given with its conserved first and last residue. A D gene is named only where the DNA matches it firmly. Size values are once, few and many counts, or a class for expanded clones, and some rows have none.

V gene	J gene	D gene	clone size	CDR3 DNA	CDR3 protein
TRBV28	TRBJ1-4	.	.	TGTGCCAGCAGTTTAGTTCCCCCGGGTAGTTCAACTAATGAAAAACTGTTTTTT	CASSLVPPGSSTNEKLFF
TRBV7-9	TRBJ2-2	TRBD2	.	TGTGCCAGCACCATTCCGGGAGGCACCGGGGAGCTGTTTTTT	CASTIPGGTGELFF
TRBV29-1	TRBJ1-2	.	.	TGCAGCGTTGTAGGAGGGAACTATGGCTACACCTTC	CSVVGGNYGYTF
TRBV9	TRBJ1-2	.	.	TGTGCCAGCTTCGGGCCGACGAAAGAGGGAAACTATGGCTACACCTTC	CASFGPTKEGNYGYTF
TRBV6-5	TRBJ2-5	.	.	TGTGCCAGCAGTTTCCCGGGCGGGCAGGGACAAGAGACCCAGTACTTC	CASSFPGGQGQETQYF
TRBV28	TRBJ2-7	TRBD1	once	TGTGCCAGCACCGAGGGACAGGGGCAATCCGAGCAGTACTTC	CASTEGQGQSEQYF
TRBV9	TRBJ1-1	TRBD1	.	TGTGCCAGCAGCGAGGGACAGGGTACGGAAGCTTTCTTT	CASSEGQGTEAFF
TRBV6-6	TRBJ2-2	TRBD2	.	TGTGCCAGCAGACGGACTAGCGGCGCCGCCGGGGAGCTGTTTTTT	CASRRTSGAAGELFF
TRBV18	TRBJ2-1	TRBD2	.	TGTGCCAGCTCACTGGGACTAGCGAGGGGAGTTGAGCAGTTCTTC	CASSLGLARGVEQFF
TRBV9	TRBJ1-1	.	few	TGTGCCAGCAGCGACGACAGGTCGGGGACTGAAGCTTTCTTT	CASSDDRSGTEAFF
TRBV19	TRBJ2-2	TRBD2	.	TGTGCCAGTAGTTACCGGACTAGCTTCATGAGGGAGCTGTTTTTT	CASSYRTSFMRELFF
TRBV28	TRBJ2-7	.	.	TGTGCCAGCAGTTTAAACCGGGGGACCGAGCAGTACTTC	CASSLNRGTEQYF
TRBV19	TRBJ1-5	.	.	TGTGCCAGTAGTACTGGGACACCCTATAGCAATCAGCCCCAGCATTTT	CASSTGTPYSNQPQHF
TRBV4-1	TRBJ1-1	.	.	TGCGCCAGCAGCCAAACCGGGGGGGGATTGGGCACTGAAGCTTTCTTT	CASSQTGGGLGTEAFF
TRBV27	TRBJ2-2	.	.	TGTGCCAGCAGTATATTGAACACCGGGGAGCTGTTTTTT	CASSILNTGELFF
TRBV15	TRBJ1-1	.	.	TGTGCCACCAGCAGTCAGGGTTCCCCTGGCACTGAAGCTTTCTTT	CATSSQGSPGTEAFF
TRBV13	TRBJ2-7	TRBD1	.	TGTGCCAGCAGCTTGGACAGGGGTGCCGAGCAGTACTTC	CASSLDRGAEQYF
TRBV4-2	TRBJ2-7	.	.	TGTGCCAGCAGCCAAGAGAAGGGACATGCCTACGAGCAGTACTTC	CASSQEKGHAYEQYF
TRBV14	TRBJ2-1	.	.	TGTGCCAGCAGCCAGTGGAGGCCGGCTCACAAAATACTCAATGAGCAGTTCTTC	CASSQWRPAHKILNEQFF
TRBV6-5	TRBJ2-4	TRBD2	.	TGTGCCAGCAGTTACGAAGGTGCGGGGGTTCAGTACTTC	CASSYEGAGVQYF
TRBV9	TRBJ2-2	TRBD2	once	TGTGCCAGCAGCCATGGGTTGTGGGAGGGCCGCACCGGGGAGCTGTTTTTT	CASSHGLWEGRTGELFF
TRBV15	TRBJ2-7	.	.	TGTGCCACCAGCAAGAGGGGTAGGGACGAGCAGTACTTC	CATSKRGRDEQYF